Below, one T cell receptor beta chain is given with its context. No antigen is known for it. Base qualities are not at hand, and no much larger clone is one base apart. TCRbeta CDR3 regions were amplified from genomic DNA using the immunoSEQ Assay, a bias-controlled multiplex PCR. The authors' pipeline ran thus. Within the assay, amplification of reference gene primers was used to estimate how many nucleated cells each sample contained. Sequence reads were collapsed and filtered to measure the absolute abundance of every unique TCRbeta CDR3 rearrangement. For each sample, productive Simpson clonality was calculated as the square root of Simpson's diversity index across productive rearrangements. TCRdb retrieved this table from immuneACCESS and kept in-frame rearrangements only. Not all clones are present; in checked studies, unresolved V genes account for under half, and no reason is known for the remainder. From that table come the V and J calls and clone size; the DNA was used to work out D and trimming. The sample contains some 66,000 clones, around 90% of them found a single time. About 7.3% of the sample rests with the top ten.

CDR1 and CDR2 (SGHDN, FVKESK) derive from the germline V gene. Taken from cysteine to phenylalanine, the CDR3 has 17 residues. Only the CDR3 portion is preserved as DNA: 51 bases, with reading frame beginning at the first base. V is reduced by 3 bases and J by 6 bases, leaving a spacing of 21 bases between them. The data stem from a study of blood T cell repertoires in COVID-19 (TCRdb year 2020). Regarding the complete study: The collaborator samples originated in the United States, Italy and Spain and spanned the acute and convalescent phases of COVID-19. The material from the prospective study consisted of cDNA or gDNA derived from T cells, B-cell-depleted T cells, or PBMCs. The dataset comprised deeply sampled blood TCRbeta repertoires from subjects exposed to, actively infected with, or recovered from COVID-19. The repertoires were made available in a free public database intended to serve as a resource for research on the immune response to SARS-CoV-2. The samples were drawn from the first 160 participants of the ongoing ImmuneRACE study and from about 1,200 subjects provided by 6 global collaborators. A de-identified subject ID, COVID-19 status, age in years and sex were almost always included in the sample metadata. Where HLA class I and class II types were available, the types were taken from metadata supplied by the sample provider, not from assay-based typing.

Each collaborating institution followed its own protocols to collect whole blood in K2EDTA tubes. Collaborator samples were shipped for TCRbeta analysis as frozen whole blood, isolated PBMCs, or DNA extracted from either sample type. Overall results and qualifications from the work: The quantity of clinical and demographic metadata differed by source and by participant and was supplied without curation.

Input material: peripheral blood. The chain uses TRBV14 and TRBJ2-1; the best D guess is TRBD1, with 5 bases matching. This clonotype was obtained from a human donor in a cohort sampled during active COVID-19. The CDR3 region reads CASSQIGRGQPANEQFF. The nucleotides read TGTGCCAGCAGCCAGATAGGTAGGGGCCAGCCGGCCAATGAGCAGTTCTTC.